These 30 T cell receptor beta chains share one sample of origin, sequenced in a study of T cell changes during pregnancy in multiple sclerosis. Assay used: immunoSEQ multiplex PCR; TCRdb lists only in-frame clones, some missing. The profile shows around 68,000 clones, about nine tenths of them singletons. This specimen consisted of peripheral blood, obtained in the third trimester of pregnancy. The receptors were gathered from a female donor in good health, enrolled as a control in a pregnancy study.

This chain uses TRBV20-1 with TRBJ2-7; D gene ambiguous. Germline assignment: CDR1 DFQATT and CDR2 SNEGSKA (reference sequence). The CDR3 contains 9 residues. V was cut by 8 bases and J by 2 bases, with 4 bases left in between. The CDR3 loop reads CSTTYEQYF. For the CDR3, the DNA is TGCAGTACAACCTACGAGCAGTACTTC.

The rearrangement uses TRBV4-1 and TRBJ1-1; possible D gene TRBD1, 6 bases. The germline V and J ends were trimmed by 4 bases and 2 bases, with 23 bases remaining between them. This CDR3 has 18 amino acids. Looked up from germline, CDR1 is MGHRA and CDR2 is YSYEKL. The CDR3 DNA sequence: TGCGCCAGCAGCCCCCGTGTGATACAGGGAGGGTCAAACACTGAAGCTTTCTTT. This sequence encodes CASSPRVIQGGSNTEAFF.

The genes are TRBV2 and TRBJ2-3; 7 bases match TRBD2. The CDR3 contains 15 residues. The V gene's germline CDR1 is SNHLY and CDR2 FYNNEI. V lost 8 bases to trimming and J lost 2 bases; unmatched junction nucleotides: 10. The CDR3 DNA reads as TGTGCCAGCTCCCCGGGGACTACAAACACAGATACGCAGTATTTT. This sequence encodes CASSPGTTNTDTQYF. The variable domain in full, with the rest retrieved from reference TRBV2 and TRBJ2-3, is EPEVTQTPSHQVTQMGQEVILRCVPISNHLYFYWYRQILGQKVEFLVSFYNNEISEKSEIFDDQFSVERPDGSNFTLKIRSTKLEDSAMYFCASSPGTTNTDTQYFGPGTRLTVL.

This chain links TRBV6-6 with TRBJ2-7; TRBD2 might be the D (6 bases). The germline CDR1 and CDR2 sequences are MNHNY and SVGAGI (reference sequence). Trimming took 2 bases from V and 3 from J, leaving 14 bases between them. The length of the CDR3 is 15 residues. CDR3 sequence: CASSYRGTPYYEQYF. CDR3 sequence (DNA): TGTGCCAGCAGTTACCGCGGGACTCCTTACTACGAGCAGTACTTC.

The chain uses TRBV7-9 and TRBJ2-7; D not certain. V lost 1 base and J lost 0, with 10 bases in between. The germline gives CDR1 SEHNR, CDR2 FQNEAQ (reference sequence). This CDR3 comprises 15 residues. In DNA, the CDR3 is TGTGCCAGCAGCTTAGGGCCGGGTAGCTCCTACGAGCAGTACTTC. Translating gives CASSLGPGSSYEQYF.

This chain connects TRBV5-5 to TRBJ1-2; 7 nucleotides align to TRBD1. This CDR3 is 17 amino acids long. Trimming at V came to 4 bases and at J to 4 bases, leaving 16 bases not matched to a gene. CDR1 SGHKS and CDR2 YYEKEE come from the germline V gene (reference sequence). This CDR3 reads CASSAYLWDSVSYGYTF. The DNA of the CDR3 is TGTGCCAGCAGCGCATACCTATGGGACAGCGTGAGCTATGGCTACACCTTC.

The chain couples TRBV5-6 to TRBJ2-2, with TRBD2 as a possible D gene (5 bases). Germline V gene data show CDR1 as SGHDT and CDR2 as YYEEEE. Trimming pared 0 bases from V and 1 base from J, leaving 10 bases between. The CDR3 consists of 16 residues. The CDR3 region has the DNA TGTGCCAGCAGCTTGGAAGGGAGAGGGAACACCGGGGAGCTGTTTTTT. Amino acid sequence: CASSLEGRGNTGELFF.

This clone was detected a few times. The chain has TRBV6-4 and TRBJ1-1; TRBD1 aligns across 7 bases. J gave up 8 bases and V 6 bases, and 9 bases lay outside the gene matches. This CDR3 spans 13 amino acids. Germline CDR1 is MRHNA and CDR2 is SNTAGT. This CDR3 is CASSLTGNDEAFF. In nucleotides, the CDR3 is TGTGCCAGCAGCCTGACAGGGAATGACGAAGCTTTCTTT.

This clone was seen a single time. V usage is TRBV4-1 and J usage is TRBJ1-3; D is perhaps TRBD1 (6 bases). The CDR3 runs 14 residues. The V gene lost 4 bases and the J gene lost 14 bases, with 21 bases spanning the gap. Germline CDR1 reads MGHRA; CDR2 reads YSYEKL. CDR3 nucleotides: TGCGCCAGCAGCCTCAATTCCGGGACAATTGTCGTATATTTT. It encodes CASSLNSGTIVVYF.

The V call is TRBV5-6, the J call TRBJ2-7, with a possible D match to TRBD2 (5 bases). The germline V gene has CDR1 SGHDT and CDR2 YYEEEE. The CDR3 runs 12 residues. V was trimmed by 1 base and J by 6 bases, leaving 8 bases between them. Here the CDR3 reads CASSLKAVEQYF. CDR3 coding DNA: TGTGCCAGCAGCTTGAAAGCGGTCGAGCAGTACTTC. Together with reference TRBV5-6 and TRBJ2-7, the CDR3 gives the full variable domain: DAGVTQSPTHLIKTRGQQVTLRCSPKSGHDTVSWYQQALGQGPQFIFQYYEEEERQRGNFPDRFSGHQFPNYSSELNVNALLLGDSALYLCASSLKAVEQYFGPGTRLTVT.

DNA for the CDR3: TGCAGCGTTGAAGGGTGGGGCACTAATGAAAAACTGTTTTTT. Translated: CSVEGWGTNEKLFF. The rearrangement joins TRBV29-1 to TRBJ1-4; maybe TRBD1 (5 bases). The CDR3 runs to 14 residues. Germline CDR1 SQVTM, CDR2 ANQGSEA. V was trimmed by 1 base and J by 2 bases, leaving 8 bases between them.

The chain links TRBV7-2 to TRBJ2-2; the match to TRBD1 covers 8 bases. There are 16 residues in the CDR3. The V gene end was trimmed by 6 bases and the J gene end by 5 bases; junction bases not matched to a gene: 11. From germline, CDR1 is SGHTA and CDR2 FQGNSA. CDR3 sequence reads: CASRLDGTGGTGELFF. As DNA, the CDR3 is TGTGCCAGCAGGTTGGATGGGACAGGAGGAACCGGGGAGCTGTTTTTT.

The gene calls are TRBV7-9 and TRBJ2-7, with a tentative D call TRBD1 (6 bases). Germline assignment: CDR1 SEHNR and CDR2 FQNEAQ (reference sequence). Trimming cost V 2 bases and J 5 bases, with 10 bases left between them. This CDR3 spans 13 amino acids. The CDR3 DNA follows: TGTGCCAGCAGCTTACCAGGGGTTCACGAGCAGTACTTC. It specifies CASSLPGVHEQYF.

The chain has TRBV7-9 and TRBJ1-4; D gene uncertain. The CDR3 runs to 13 residues. V lost 1 base and J lost 8, with 8 bases in between. CDR1 and CDR2 from the germline V gene are SEHNR and FQNEAQ (reference sequence). In DNA, the CDR3 is TGTGCCAGCAGCTTAGTCCCGGGGGAAAAACTGTTTTTT. The encoded protein is CASSLVPGEKLFF.

The CDR3: CASSSSLAGGAYEQYF. The CDR3 DNA reads as TGTGCCAGCAGCTCGTCCTTAGCGGGGGGAGCCTACGAGCAGTACTTC. V and J are TRBV11-1 and TRBJ2-7; 10 bases match TRBD2. The CDR3 consists of 16 residues. The V segment lost 4 bases and the J segment 2 bases; nucleotides outside the gene matches: 8. Germline V gene data show CDR1 as SGHAT and CDR2 as FQDESV (reference sequence).

This clone was counted a single time. J is TRBJ1-5 and V is TRBV27, with unresolved D. The CDR3 totals 13 residues. Germline V gene data show CDR1 as MNHEY and CDR2 as SMNVEV (reference sequence). Trimming removed 10 bases at V and 3 bases at J, with 13 bases between. CDR3 region: CATGRSTNQPQHF. The CDR3 DNA follows: TGTGCCACTGGCAGGTCCACCAATCAGCCCCAGCATTTT.

The chain has TRBV6-5 and TRBJ2-5, with 8 bases aligning to TRBD2. This CDR3 is built from 13 residues. J was trimmed by 5 bases and V by 6 bases; bases with no gene match: 5. Germline lookup yields CDR1 MNHEY and CDR2 SVGAGI. The CDR3 DNA is TGTGCCAGCAGGCCCGGACTAGCTGAGACCCAGTACTTC. It encodes CASRPGLAETQYF.

The V gene is TRBV7-6, the J gene TRBJ2-3; unclear D gene. CDR3 length: 15 amino acids. Trimming took off 5 bases at V and 0 bases at J, with 12 bases between the two ends. The V gene's germline CDR1 is SGHVS and CDR2 FNYEAQ. The CDR3 DNA follows: TGTGCCAGCAGCCGAATGCCCGGGAGCACAGATACGCAGTATTTT. Translating gives CASSRMPGSTDTQYF. Full variable domain (missing parts from reference TRBV7-6 and TRBJ2-3): GAGVSQSPRYKVTKRGQDVALRCDPISGHVSLYWYRQALGQGPEFLTYFNYEAQQDKSGLPNDRFSAERPEGSISTLTIQRTEQRDSAMYRCASSRMPGSTDTQYFGPGTRLTVL.

The chain links TRBV11-2 to TRBJ1-2; the match to TRBD1 covers 8 bases. The J segment lost 3 bases and the V segment lost 5 bases, leaving 5 bases of the junction unmatched. Germline CDR1 reads SGHAT; CDR2 reads FQNNGV. The CDR3 has 14 residues. The CDR3 protein is CASSRQGWDYGYTF. CDR3 DNA sequence: TGTGCCAGCAGCCGACAGGGGTGGGACTATGGCTACACCTTC.

This clone came up once. CDR3 nucleotides: TGTGCCAGCAGCTTAACCGGGGGTGACACAGATACGCAGTATTTT. Its protein product is CASSLTGGDTDTQYF. The chain joins TRBV7-3 to TRBJ2-3, with D tentatively TRBD2 (6 bases). The CDR3 contains 15 residues. Germline CDR1 SGHTA, CDR2 FQGTGA. V was clipped by 0 bases and J by 2 bases, with 9 bases between them.

CDR3 region: CASSFQTGGTEAFF. CDR3 DNA sequence: TGCGCCAGCAGCTTTCAGACAGGGGGCACTGAAGCTTTCTTT. This chain links TRBV5-1 with TRBJ1-1; 9 nucleotides line up with TRBD1. The CDR3 extends over 14 amino acids. V shed 2 bases and J 4 bases; nucleotides not matched to a gene: 3. CDR1 SGHRS and CDR2 YFSETQ come from the germline V gene.

This chain uses TRBV2 with TRBJ2-1, with TRBD1 identical over 8 bases. Germline loops: CDR1 SNHLY, CDR2 FYNNEI. The ends lost 6 bases at V and 10 bases at J; junction bases unmatched: 5. The CDR3 totals 12 residues. This chain's CDR3 is CASSADRVEQFF. CDR3 DNA: TGTGCCAGCAGCGCGGACAGGGTGGAGCAGTTCTTC.

V is TRBV19 and J is TRBJ1-1; a possible D gene is TRBD1 (5 bases). CDR3 length equals 13 residues. From germline, CDR1 is LNHDA and CDR2 SQIVND (reference sequence). Trimming pared 6 bases from V and 0 bases from J, leaving 8 bases between. CDR3 amino acids: CASRSQVNTEAFF. The CDR3 DNA sequence: TGTGCCAGTAGGTCACAGGTGAACACTGAAGCTTTCTTT.

This chain connects TRBV2 to TRBJ2-7; 10 nucleotides line up with TRBD2. Germline CDR1 reads SNHLY; CDR2 reads FYNNEI. V shed 5 bases and J 5 bases; nucleotides not matched to a gene: 6. The CDR3 sequence is 14 residues long. The CDR3, as DNA: TGTGCCAGCAGTAAGGAACTAGCGGGACACGAGCAGTACTTC. Translation gives CASSKELAGHEQYF.

J is TRBJ2-1 and V is TRBV11-2, with D possibly matching TRBD2 (6 bases). Trimming took off 5 bases at V and 7 bases at J, with 15 bases between the two ends. The V gene's germline CDR1 is SGHAT and CDR2 FQNNGV. The CDR3 covers 14 residues. The CDR3 reads CASSQRTGRNEQFF. CDR3 bases: TGTGCCAGCAGCCAGAGGACGGGGAGGAATGAGCAGTTCTTC.

CDR3 sequence (DNA): TGTGCCAGCAGTATGTATTACGGGAGTGTCTACGAGCAGTACTTC. Its translation: CASSMYYGSVYEQYF. The V and J genes are TRBV27 and TRBJ2-7, with TRBD2 as a possible D gene (6 bases). Trimming removed 5 bases from V and 3 bases from J, with 17 bases in between. Looked up from germline, CDR1 is MNHEY and CDR2 is SMNVEV (reference sequence). The CDR3 runs 15 residues.

J is TRBJ1-4 and V is TRBV29-1; D gene unclear. Germline V gives CDR1 SQVTM, CDR2 ANQGSEA. CDR3 length: 14 residues. V shed 1 base and J shed 0 bases, with 6 bases lying between them. CDR3 protein: CSVEAPSTNEKLFF. CDR3 sequence (DNA): TGCAGCGTTGAAGCCCCCTCAACTAATGAAAAACTGTTTTTT.

This chain connects TRBV28 to TRBJ2-5; 9 bases align to TRBD2. With 3 bases clipped from V and 5 bases from J, the junction kept 10 bases outside the gene matches. Germline loops: CDR1 MDHEN, CDR2 SYDVKM. The CDR3 runs to 16 residues. CDR3 loop: CASSFGSGGSWETQYF. CDR3 sequence (DNA): TGTGCCAGCAGTTTCGGTAGCGGGGGCAGTTGGGAGACCCAGTACTTC. Based on the CDR3 plus reference TRBV28 and TRBJ2-5, the full variable domain is DVKVTQSSRYLVKRTGEKVFLECVQDMDHENMFWYRQDPGLGLRLIYFSYDVKMKEKGDIPEGYSVSREKKERFSLILESASTNQTSMYLCASSFGSGGSWETQYFGPGTRLLVL.

V usage is TRBV9 and J usage is TRBJ2-3, with 11 bases lining up with TRBD2. The CDR3 spans 17 residues. Germline CDR1 SGDLS, CDR2 YYNGEE. After removal of 4 bases from V and 4 bases from J, the junction contained 11 bases not matched to a gene. The CDR3 loop is CASSTRLAGGSADTQYF. As DNA, the CDR3 is TGTGCCAGCAGCACCCGCTTAGCGGGAGGGTCTGCAGATACGCAGTATTTT.

This clone occurred a few times. The genes are TRBV5-6 and TRBJ1-1; D perhaps matches TRBD1 (5 bases). V dropped 2 bases and J dropped 1 base, with 6 bases sitting between them. The V gene's germline CDR1 is SGHDT and CDR2 YYEEEE. The CDR3 contains 13 residues. CDR3: CASSFTGNTEAFF. CDR3 nucleotides: TGTGCCAGCAGCTTCACAGGGAACACTGAAGCTTTCTTT.